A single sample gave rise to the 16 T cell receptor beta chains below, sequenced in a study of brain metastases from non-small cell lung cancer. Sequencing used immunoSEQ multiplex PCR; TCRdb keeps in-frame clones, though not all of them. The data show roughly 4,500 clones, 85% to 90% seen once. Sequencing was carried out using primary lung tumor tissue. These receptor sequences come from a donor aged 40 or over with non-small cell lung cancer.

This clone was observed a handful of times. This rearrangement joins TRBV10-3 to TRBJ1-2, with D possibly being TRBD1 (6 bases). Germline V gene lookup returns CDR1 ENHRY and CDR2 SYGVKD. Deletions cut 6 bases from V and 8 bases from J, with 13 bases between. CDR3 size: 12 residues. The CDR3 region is CAIRGGQKGYTF. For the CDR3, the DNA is TGTGCCATCAGGGGGGGCCAGAAGGGCTACACCTTC.

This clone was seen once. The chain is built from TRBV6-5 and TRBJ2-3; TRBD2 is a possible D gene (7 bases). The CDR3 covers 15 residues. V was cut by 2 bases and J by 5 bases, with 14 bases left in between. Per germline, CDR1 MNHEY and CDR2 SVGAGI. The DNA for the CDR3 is TGTGCCAGCAGTTACAAGGGGGGGCTCGTAGATACGCAGTATTTT. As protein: CASSYKGGLVDTQYF.

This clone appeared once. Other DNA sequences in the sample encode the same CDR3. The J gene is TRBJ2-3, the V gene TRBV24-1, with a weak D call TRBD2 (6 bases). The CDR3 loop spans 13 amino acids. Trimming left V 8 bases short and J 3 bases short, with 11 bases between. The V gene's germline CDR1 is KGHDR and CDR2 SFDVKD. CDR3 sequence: CATKTSGTDTQYF. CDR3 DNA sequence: TGTGCCACCAAGACTAGTGGGACAGATACGCAGTATTTT.

The CDR3 DNA sequence: TGTGCCAGCAGTGAAGGGGGGCCTTCCTACAATGAGCAGTTCTTC. It translates to CASSEGGPSYNEQFF. This chain joins TRBV25-1 and TRBJ2-1, with D perhaps being TRBD1 or TRBD2 (6 bases each). This CDR3 contains 15 residues. V lost 2 bases and J lost 1, with 9 bases in between. The germline gives CDR1 MGHDK, CDR2 SYGVNS.

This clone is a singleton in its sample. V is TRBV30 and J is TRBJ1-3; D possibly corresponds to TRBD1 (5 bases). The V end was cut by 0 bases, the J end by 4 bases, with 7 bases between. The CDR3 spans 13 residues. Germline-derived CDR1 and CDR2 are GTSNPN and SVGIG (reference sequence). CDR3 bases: TGTGCCTGGAGTGTCCGGGGGGGAAACACCATATATTTT. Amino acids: CAWSVRGGNTIYF.

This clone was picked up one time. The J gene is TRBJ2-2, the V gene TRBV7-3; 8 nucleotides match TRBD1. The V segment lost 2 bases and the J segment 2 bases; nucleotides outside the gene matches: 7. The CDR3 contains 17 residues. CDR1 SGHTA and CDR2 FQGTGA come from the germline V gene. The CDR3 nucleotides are TGTGCCAGCAGCTTACAGGGGGCGCGGAGAAACACCGGGGAGCTGTTTTTT. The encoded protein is CASSLQGARRNTGELFF. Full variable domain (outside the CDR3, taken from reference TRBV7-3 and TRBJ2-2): GAGVSQTPSNKVTEKGKYVELRCDPISGHTALYWYRQSLGQGPEFLIYFQGTGAADDSGLPNDRFFAVRPEGSVSTLKIQRTERGDSAVYLCASSLQGARRNTGELFFGEGSRLTVL.

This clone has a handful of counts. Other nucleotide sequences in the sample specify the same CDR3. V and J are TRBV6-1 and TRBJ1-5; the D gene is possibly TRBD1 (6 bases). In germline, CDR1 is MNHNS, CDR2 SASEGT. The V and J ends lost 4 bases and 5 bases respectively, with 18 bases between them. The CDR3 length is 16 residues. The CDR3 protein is CASSVSGVGEDQPQHF. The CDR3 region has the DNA TGTGCCAGCAGTGTATCAGGGGTCGGGGAGGATCAGCCCCAGCATTTT.

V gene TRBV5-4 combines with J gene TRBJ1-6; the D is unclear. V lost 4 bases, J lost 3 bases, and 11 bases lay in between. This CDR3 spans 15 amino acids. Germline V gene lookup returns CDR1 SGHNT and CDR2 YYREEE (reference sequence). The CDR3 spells CASSGKGGYNSPLHF. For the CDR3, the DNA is TGTGCCAGCAGCGGGAAGGGTGGCTATAATTCACCCCTCCACTTT.

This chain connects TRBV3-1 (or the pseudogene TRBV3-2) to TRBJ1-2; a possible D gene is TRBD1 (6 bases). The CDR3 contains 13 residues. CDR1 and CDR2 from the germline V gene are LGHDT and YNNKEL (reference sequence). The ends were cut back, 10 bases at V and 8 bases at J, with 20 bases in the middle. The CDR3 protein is CATSGTTQRGYTF. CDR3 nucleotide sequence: TGTGCCACCTCGGGGACAACCCAACGGGGCTACACCTTC.

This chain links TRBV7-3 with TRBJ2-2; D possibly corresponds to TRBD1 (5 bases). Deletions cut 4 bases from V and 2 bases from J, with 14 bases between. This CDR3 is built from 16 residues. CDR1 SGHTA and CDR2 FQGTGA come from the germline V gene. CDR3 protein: CASSSPQGGNTGELFF. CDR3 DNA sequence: TGTGCCAGCAGCTCCCCGCAGGGCGGTAACACCGGGGAGCTGTTTTTT.

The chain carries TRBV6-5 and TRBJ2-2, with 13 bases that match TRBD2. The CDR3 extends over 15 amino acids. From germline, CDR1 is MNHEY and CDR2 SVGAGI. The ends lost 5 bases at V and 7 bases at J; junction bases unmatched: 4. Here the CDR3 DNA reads TGTGCCAGCAGTAGGACTAGCGGGGGAAACGGGGAGCTGTTTTTT. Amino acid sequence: CASSRTSGGNGELFF.

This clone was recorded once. This CDR3 is CASSPRPPRDEKLFF. CDR3 sequence (DNA): TGTGCCAGCAGCCCCCGACCCCCTCGGGATGAAAAACTGTTTTTT. The chain couples TRBV7-8 to TRBJ1-4; D is unresolved. The CDR3 has 15 residues. Germline CDR1 reads SGHVS; CDR2 reads FQNEAQ. The V gene lost 5 bases and the J gene lost 6 bases, with 16 bases spanning the gap.

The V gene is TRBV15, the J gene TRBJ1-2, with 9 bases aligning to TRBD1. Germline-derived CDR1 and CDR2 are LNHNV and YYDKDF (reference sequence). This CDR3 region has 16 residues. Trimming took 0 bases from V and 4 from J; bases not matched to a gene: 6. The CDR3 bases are TGTGCCACCAGCAGAGATTCCTTGACAGGGGGCTATGGCTACACCTTC. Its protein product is CATSRDSLTGGYGYTF.

CDR3 nucleotides: TGCGCCAGCAGGGGAGGGATTGGGGAGCAGTACTTC. This sequence encodes CASRGGIGEQYF. The chain combines TRBV5-1 with TRBJ2-7, with 7 positions matching TRBD2. Germline V CDR1 and CDR2: SGHRS, YFSETQ. Trimming removed 5 bases from V and 7 bases from J; junction bases left unmatched: 6. This CDR3 is 12 amino acids long.

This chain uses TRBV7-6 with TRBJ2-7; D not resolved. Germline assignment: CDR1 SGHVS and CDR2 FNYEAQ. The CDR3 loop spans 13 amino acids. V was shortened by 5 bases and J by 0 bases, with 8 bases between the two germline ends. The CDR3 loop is CASSKHYSYEQYF. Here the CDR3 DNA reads TGTGCCAGCAGCAAACACTACTCCTACGAGCAGTACTTC.

The CDR3 DNA reads TGCGCCAGCAGCTTGGAGGTCCGCTCCTATGGCTACACCTTC. Amino acids: CASSLEVRSYGYTF. V usage is TRBV5-1 and J usage is TRBJ1-2, with D unclear. Germline V gene lookup returns CDR1 SGHRS and CDR2 YFSETQ. This CDR3 comprises 14 residues. V dropped 0 bases and J dropped 4 bases, with 10 bases sitting between them.